This entry lists 23 T cell receptor beta chains sequenced from one sample in a study of cytomegalovirus exposure and HLA in healthy donors. 13 Jbeta primers and 60 Vbeta primers were used for the PCR. Only in-frame clones appear in the TCRdb table, and some are missing; sequencing was by immunoSEQ multiplex PCR. The listing contains more than 110,000 clones. Material: PBMCs. The receptors come from a middle-aged man in good health and CMV-seronegative.

This rearrangement joins TRBV27 to TRBJ1-1, with D possibly TRBD1 on 5 matching bases. Germline lookup yields CDR1 MNHEY and CDR2 SMNVEV (reference sequence). V lost 6 bases and J 2 bases, leaving 7 bases between the germline ends. This CDR3 comprises 12 residues. The CDR3 nucleotides are TGTGCCAGCAGGACAGCTAACACTGAAGCTTTCTTT. Amino acid sequence: CASRTANTEAFF.

The rearrangement links TRBV4-1 to TRBJ2-3; perhaps TRBD2 as D (5 bases). V was cut by 1 base and J by 2 bases, with 10 bases left in between. Germline V CDR1 and CDR2: MGHRA, YSYEKL. This CDR3 has 15 residues. CDR3 amino acids: CASSQVGSATDTQYF. In DNA, the CDR3 is TGCGCCAGCAGCCAAGTTGGTAGCGCCACAGATACGCAGTATTTT.

This chain connects TRBV7-8 to TRBJ2-2; D gene uncertain. Germline CDR1 is SGHVS and CDR2 is FQNEAQ. This CDR3 spans 12 amino acids. The V and J ends lost 1 base and 8 bases respectively, with 5 bases between them. CDR3 nucleotides: TGTGCCAGCAGCTTAGGCGTAGGGGAGCTGTTTTTT. Translation: CASSLGVGELFF.

The chain recombines TRBV18 with TRBJ1-5; TRBD1 is a possible D gene (6 bases). The V gene's germline CDR1 is KGHSH and CDR2 LQKENI. The CDR3 is made up of 15 amino acids. The V end was cut by 3 bases, the J end by 7 bases, with 16 bases between. CDR3 nucleotides: TGTGCCAGCTCACCGATCCAGGGGACGGGGCAGCCCCAGCATTTT. This encodes CASSPIQGTGQPQHF.

V gene TRBV11-2 combines with J gene TRBJ1-1; tentative D call: TRBD1 (6 bases). V was clipped by 3 bases and J by 6 bases, with 11 bases between them. The germline V gene encodes CDR1 SGHAT and CDR2 FQNNGV. The CDR3 is 13 amino acids. CDR3 in DNA: TGTGCCAGCAGCTTGGGTCCAGGGGCTGAAGCTTTCTTT. It specifies CASSLGPGAEAFF.

The chain employs TRBV6-7 and TRBJ1-1, with D possibly being TRBD1 (5 bases). TRBV6-7 is an ORF, with its function uncertain. CDR3 size: 15 residues. The V and J ends lost 6 bases and 1 base respectively, with 15 bases between them. CDR3 residues: CASSQGLPPNTEAFF. The DNA for the CDR3 is TGTGCCAGCAGCCAGGGCCTTCCGCCGAACACTGAAGCTTTCTTT.

The rearrangement links TRBV7-6 to TRBJ2-5, with D unclear. CDR1 and CDR2 from the germline V gene are SGHVS and FNYEAQ. V gave up 5 bases and J gave up 3 bases, with 7 bases separating them. This CDR3 spans 12 amino acids. The CDR3 DNA is TGTGCCAGCAGCCCCCTAGAAGAGACCCAGTACTTC. Translation: CASSPLEETQYF.

The chain recombines TRBV19 with TRBJ2-7; D uncertain. From germline, CDR1 is LNHDA and CDR2 SQIVND (reference sequence). V was clipped by 0 bases and J by 4 bases, with 7 bases between them. The CDR3 totals 13 residues. As DNA, the CDR3 is TGTGCCAGTAGTATAGAAGGAGCTTACGAGCAGTACTTC. Its translation: CASSIEGAYEQYF.

This sequence joins TRBV4-2 and TRBJ1-1, with 9 bases fitting TRBD1. Losses at the gene ends were 4 bases for V and 3 bases for J; bases not matched to a gene: 6. This CDR3 is 15 amino acids long. CDR1 and CDR2 from the germline V gene are LGHNA and YNFKEQ. The CDR3: CASSPRDRDYTEAFF. In DNA, the CDR3 is TGTGCCAGCAGCCCCCGGGACAGGGACTACACTGAAGCTTTCTTT.

The chain carries TRBV7-2 and TRBJ2-7, with D perhaps TRBD1 (6 bases). CDR1 is SGHTA, CDR2 FQGNSA, per germline. The CDR3 is 15 residues long. V was clipped by 4 bases and J by 0 bases, with 13 bases between them. CDR3 region: CASSSRQVSSYEQYF. DNA of the CDR3: TGTGCCAGCAGCTCCCGACAGGTTAGCTCCTACGAGCAGTACTTC.

V and J are TRBV5-1 and TRBJ1-6; 7 bases align to TRBD1. The CDR3 contains 13 residues. CDR1 is SGHRS and CDR2 is YFSETQ in the germline V gene. Trimming took 3 bases from V and 12 from J; bases not matched to a gene: 6. The CDR3 spells CASSSDRMGPLHF. CDR3 nucleotide sequence: TGCGCCAGCAGCTCGGACAGGATGGGACCCCTCCACTTT. Based on the CDR3 plus reference TRBV5-1 and TRBJ1-6, the full variable domain is KAGVTQTPRYLIKTRGQQVTLSCSPISGHRSVSWYQQTPGQGLQFLFEYFSETQRNKGNFPGRFSGRQFSNSRSEMNVSTLELGDSALYLCASSSDRMGPLHFGNGTRLTVT.

V and J are TRBV7-2 and TRBJ2-7; 10 bases agree with TRBD1. CDR1 is SGHTA, CDR2 FQGNSA, per germline. V shed 3 bases, J shed 6 bases, and the junction held 5 bases outside the gene matches. The CDR3 runs to 14 residues. CDR3 in DNA: TGTGCCAGCAGCTTCGGACAGGGGGAAGGCGAGCAGTACTTC. The encoded protein is CASSFGQGEGEQYF.

The V gene is TRBV7-2, the J gene TRBJ1-3; 7 positions agree with TRBD1. The V gene end was trimmed by 5 bases and the J gene end by 0 bases; junction bases not matched to a gene: 4. The CDR3 is made up of 15 amino acids. In germline, CDR1 is SGHTA, CDR2 FQGNSA. The CDR3 DNA follows: TGTGCCAGCAGCCCACAGGGGCCCTCTGGAAACACCATATATTTT. Its translation: CASSPQGPSGNTIYF. The full variable domain, completed using reference TRBV7-2 and TRBJ1-3, is GAGVSQSPSNKVTEKGKDVELRCDPISGHTALYWYRQSLGQGLEFLIYFQGNSAPDKSGLPSDRFSAERTGGSVSTLTIQRTQQEDSAVYLCASSPQGPSGNTIYFGEGSWLTVV.

The chain couples TRBV28 to TRBJ2-7, with TRBD1 matching 9 bases. This CDR3 is built from 12 residues. Germline trimming cut 5 bases from V and 4 bases from J; bases unmatched to any gene: 0. Germline CDR1 MDHEN, CDR2 SYDVKM. The CDR3 spells CASSDRGYEQYF. The CDR3 DNA follows: TGTGCCAGCAGTGACAGGGGGTACGAGCAGTACTTC. The full variable domain, rest sourced from reference TRBV28 and TRBJ2-7, is DVKVTQSSRYLVKRTGEKVFLECVQDMDHENMFWYRQDPGLGLRLIYFSYDVKMKEKGDIPEGYSVSREKKERFSLILESASTNQTSMYLCASSDRGYEQYFGPGTRLTVT.

J is TRBJ1-3 and V is TRBV5-1, with a tentative D call TRBD1 (5 bases). V gave up 0 bases and J gave up 0 bases, with 10 bases separating them. The germline V gene encodes CDR1 SGHRS and CDR2 YFSETQ. The CDR3 covers 16 residues. The CDR3 DNA reads as TGCGCCAGCAGCTTGGAAGGGGATCCCTCTGGAAACACCATATATTTT. This sequence encodes CASSLEGDPSGNTIYF.

This chain's CDR3 is CASSQDLGVSYEQYF. The CDR3 bases are TGTGCCAGCAGCCAAGATTTAGGGGTCTCTTACGAGCAGTACTTC. This rearrangement joins TRBV4-2 to TRBJ2-7; maybe TRBD1 (5 bases). The germline V gene has CDR1 LGHNA and CDR2 YNFKEQ. The CDR3 has 15 residues. Trimming removed 0 bases at V and 4 bases at J, with 13 bases between.

The chain is built from TRBV12-5 and TRBJ1-1; perhaps TRBD1 as D (6 bases). V was trimmed by 0 bases and J by 0 bases, leaving 23 bases between them. There are 20 residues in the CDR3. The germline V gene encodes CDR1 LGHNT and CDR2 FRNRAP. The CDR3 reads CASGLVPWDPERDMNTEAFF. The CDR3 nucleotides are TGTGCTAGTGGTTTGGTACCTTGGGACCCGGAAAGGGACATGAACACTGAAGCTTTCTTT.

The chain links TRBV5-1 to TRBJ2-7; 9 positions match TRBD1. Germline values: CDR1 SGHRS, CDR2 YFSETQ. CDR3 size: 15 residues. V lost 0 bases, J lost 6 bases, and 7 bases stayed unmatched. CDR3 sequence reads: CASSLASTGGLEQYF. The CDR3 DNA sequence: TGCGCCAGCAGCTTGGCCTCGACAGGGGGACTCGAGCAGTACTTC.

J is TRBJ2-2 and V is TRBV4-3; no clear D. CDR1 LGHNA and CDR2 YSLEER come from the germline V gene. Deletions cut 0 bases from V and 5 bases from J, with 7 bases between. CDR3 length equals 14 residues. The CDR3 nucleotides are TGCGCCAGCAGCCAAGAGTTCGAGACCGGGGAGCTGTTTTTT. Its protein product is CASSQEFETGELFF.

The V gene is TRBV5-1, the J gene TRBJ2-1; 9 nucleotides align to TRBD1. Looked up from germline, CDR1 is SGHRS and CDR2 is YFSETQ. This CDR3 has 15 amino acids. V shed 2 bases, J shed 3 bases, and the junction held 3 bases outside the gene matches. Here the CDR3 DNA reads TGCGCCAGCAGCTTCGGGGGACAGGGCTACAATGAGCAGTTCTTC. Residues: CASSFGGQGYNEQFF.

This chain uses TRBV5-4 with TRBJ2-3, with unresolved D. Germline V gene sequence: CDR1 SGHNT, CDR2 YYREEE (reference sequence). This CDR3 region has 13 residues. The V and J ends lost 2 bases and 0 bases respectively, with 4 bases between them. The CDR3 reads CASSFFSTDTQYF. In nucleotides, the CDR3 is TGTGCCAGCAGCTTCTTTAGCACAGATACGCAGTATTTT.

The chain carries TRBV7-2 and TRBJ2-7, with D perhaps TRBD2 (7 bases). This CDR3 region has 18 residues. Germline-derived CDR1 and CDR2 are SGHTA and FQGNSA. Between the trimmed V and J ends, which lost 2 bases and 2 bases, there was a span of 22 bases. As DNA, the CDR3 is TGTGCCAGCAGCTTAAGTCTCTCGGGAAGAGGGGGGGCCTACGAGCAGTACTTC. Its translation: CASSLSLSGRGGAYEQYF.

This chain links TRBV18 with TRBJ2-5; weak D call: TRBD1 (6 bases). The CDR3 spans 14 residues. Germline V gene lookup returns CDR1 KGHSH and CDR2 LQKENI. V gave up 3 bases and J gave up 4 bases, with 12 bases separating them. DNA for the CDR3: TGTGCCAGCTCACCGTCAGGGGTAGGAGAGACCCAGTACTTC. Amino acid sequence: CASSPSGVGETQYF.